This is a list of T cell receptor beta chains from one sample in a study of tumor-infiltrating lymphocytes in oesophageal squamous cell carcinoma. TCRdb re-called the PCR reads through MiXCR, storing one row per CDR3 protein. The profile shows 15,000 to 20,000 distinct CDR3 sequences, approximately 45% of them singletons. The sequenced material came from normal esophageal tissue next to the tumor. These receptors came from a female donor with esophageal squamous cell carcinoma. Both conserved end residues are part of each CDR3. The D gene is left open where the match is weak. Size is omitted from some rows. Given values are once, few, many or a class for expanded clones.

d_gene,v_gene,abundance,j_gene,CDR3nt,CDR3aa
NA,TRBV20-1,NA,TRBJ1-1,TGCAGTGCTAGCGGGACACTCATGAACACTGAAGCTTTCTTT,CSASGTLMNTEAFF
TRBD1,TRBV12-3/TRBV12-4,NA,TRBJ2-3,TGTGCCAGCAGTTTAGCGAGGACAGGGTTTCTAGGCACAGATACGCAGTATTTT,CASSLARTGFLGTDTQYF
NA,TRBV28,many,TRBJ2-7,TGTGCCAGCAGTTTAGATAGGCAGTACTTC,CASSLDRQYF
NA,TRBV24-1,many,TRBJ2-3,TGTGCCACCAGTGATCCGGGAGAAATGCAGTATTTT,CATSDPGEMQYF
NA,TRBV6-1,many,TRBJ2-1,TGTGCCAGCAGTAACTCTTTTGGCTACAATGAGCAGTTCTTC,CASSNSFGYNEQFF
TRBD1,TRBV6-5,few,TRBJ2-1,TGTGCCAGCAGACAACGACAGGGGGGGAATGAGCAGTTCTTC,CASRQRQGGNEQFF
TRBD2,TRBV6-1,many,TRBJ2-1,TGTGCCAGCAGCCCCGGGACTAGCGGTACCCGACCCAATGAGCAGTTCTTC,CASSPGTSGTRPNEQFF
TRBD2,TRBV6-1,many,TRBJ2-3,TGTGCCAGCAAGGATCGGGAGGGTACAGATACGCAGTATTTT,CASKDREGTDTQYF
NA,TRBV11-3,NA,TRBJ2-7,TGTGCCAGCAGCTTAGGGACTATGGCCTACAATGAGCAGTACTTC,CASSLGTMAYNEQYF
TRBD2,TRBV7-2,NA,TRBJ2-5,TGTGCCAGCAGCTTAGGTCTAGCGGGCCCCTACAATGAGCAGTACTTC,CASSLGLAGPYNEQYF
TRBD2,TRBV6-1,many,TRBJ2-1,TGTGCCAGCAGCCCTCTATTCGGTAGCGGGAGGACCCGTCTTGAGCAGTTCTTC,CASSPLFGSGRTRLEQFF
TRBD1,TRBV5-1,many,TRBJ2-7,TGCGCCAGCAGCGCCTCAGGGACAGGCTTAACCTACGAGCAGTACTTC,CASSASGTGLTYEQYF
TRBD2,TRBV7-2,few,TRBJ2-7,TGTGCCAGCAGCTTAGGACTACTAGCGGGAGCTACTAAGCAGTACTTC,CASSLGLLAGATKQYF
NA,TRBV7-2,NA,TRBJ2-3,TGTGCCAGCAGCTTAGTGCGTGGCACAGATACGCAGTATTTT,CASSLVRGTDTQYF
TRBD2,TRBV12-3/TRBV12-4,NA,TRBJ2-5,TGTGCCAGCAGTTTTCAGAGACTAGCAGATTTCGATGAGCAGTACTTC,CASSFQRLADFDEQYF
NA,TRBV7-8,large,TRBJ2-6,TGTGCCAGCAGCCCTACGGCTGGGGCCAACGTCCTGACTTTC,CASSPTAGANVLTF
TRBD1,TRBV7-2,NA,TRBJ1-5,TGTGCCAGCAGCCTGATGACAGGGGGCAATCAGCCCCAGCATTTT,CASSLMTGGNQPQHF
NA,TRBV7-2,NA,TRBJ1-5,TGTGCCAGCAGTCAGACGATGGGCGGATCTCAGCCCCAGCATTTT,CASSQTMGGSQPQHF
TRBD2,TRBV6-5,once,TRBJ2-5,TGTGCCAGCAGGTGGATGCTAGCGGGCGGCGAGACCCAGTACTTC,CASRWMLAGGETQYF
TRBD2,TRBV28,many,TRBJ2-7,TGTGCCAGCAGTTTTGGAGGGGCTAGCGGGTTCTACGAGCAGTACTTC,CASSFGGASGFYEQYF
NA,TRBV12-3/TRBV12-4,many,TRBJ2-5,TGTGCCAGCACAGGGTCCTCAGATCAAGAGACCCAGTACTTC,CASTGSSDQETQYF
TRBD2,TRBV7-2,few,TRBJ2-7,TGTGCCAGCAGCTTAGCCGCGGGGGGGCAAGCCTACGAGCAGTACTTC,CASSLAAGGQAYEQYF
TRBD2,TRBV5-5,NA,TRBJ2-1,TGTGCCAGCAGCCTAACTAGCGGGAGGAGGAATGAGCAGTTCTTC,CASSLTSGRRNEQFF
NA,TRBV12-3/TRBV12-4,few,TRBJ1-2,TGTGCCAGCAGTCTGCTCGCTGGAGGCTACACCTTC,CASSLLAGGYTF
TRBD1,TRBV28,medium-sized,TRBJ2-7,TGTGCCAGCAGTGAGGGACAGGCGCTCTACGAGCAGTACTTC,CASSEGQALYEQYF
NA,TRBV7-3,NA,TRBJ2-3,TGTGCCAGCAGCTCTCCGTTAGGGACGCAGTATTTT,CASSSPLGTQYF
NA,TRBV7-2,NA,TRBJ1-2,TGTGCCAGCAGCTTAGGGGGCGCGTCTCGGAGCTACACCTTC,CASSLGGASRSYTF
TRBD2,TRBV19,many,TRBJ2-1,TGTGCCAGCCTGGAAATTAGCGGGGCTCGAAATGAGCAGTTCTTC,CASLEISGARNEQFF
NA,TRBV7-2,NA,TRBJ2-7,TGTGCCAGCAGCTTAGGCCGTAACAGGGTCCTCGAGCAGTACTTC,CASSLGRNRVLEQYF
NA,TRBV24-1,once,TRBJ2-7,TGTGCCACCAGTGGACAGGCCTCTGGCGAGCAGTACTTC,CATSGQASGEQYF
NA,TRBV7-8,NA,TRBJ2-1,TGTGCCAGCAGCGTCGGGACGACTCAGGGGAATGAGCAGTTCTTC,CASSVGTTQGNEQFF
NA,TRBV28,many,TRBJ1-3,TGTGCCAGCAGTTTAAGGGGTGACTCTGGAAACACCATATATTTT,CASSLRGDSGNTIYF
TRBD1,TRBV28,NA,TRBJ1-4,TGTGCCAGCCGAGGAGGGACAGGGGATTTTCAAGAAAAACTGTTTTTT,CASRGGTGDFQEKLFF
TRBD2,TRBV7-3,NA,TRBJ2-3,TGTGCCAGCAGCTCGACTAGCGGGGGGACAGATACGCAGTATTTT,CASSSTSGGTDTQYF
TRBD1,TRBV24-1,NA,TRBJ2-1,TGTGCCACCAGTGATTACCCCACAGGGGGCAATGAGCAGTTCTTC,CATSDYPTGGNEQFF
NA,TRBV10-2,large,TRBJ2-5,TGCGCCAGCAGTGAGATTGGGGGAGTGGAGACCCAGTACTTC,CASSEIGGVETQYF
NA,TRBV7-6,NA,TRBJ2-5,TGTGCCAGCAGCTTAGCCCAGGGCCCAAATTCACCCCTCCACTTC,CASSLAQGPNSPLHF
NA,TRBV7-8,few,TRBJ2-1,TGTGCCAGCAGCTTAACCACCCCAGGGGATGGGTCCTACAATGAGCAGTTCTTC,CASSLTTPGDGSYNEQFF
NA,TRBV27,many,TRBJ2-3,TGTGCCAGCAGTTCCTACAGGGATCATAGTGTGGATACGCAGTATTTT,CASSSYRDHSVDTQYF
NA,TRBV7-2,NA,TRBJ2-1,TGTGCCAGCAGCTTACTCGGGCCCCAGCAGTTCTTC,CASSLLGPQQFF
NA,TRBV7-3,medium-sized,TRBJ1-1,TGTGCCAGCAGCTTAAGGGGAGGTACGAACACTGAAGCTTTCTTT,CASSLRGGTNTEAFF
NA,TRBV6-6,medium-sized,TRBJ2-5,TGTGCCAGCAGTTACCGGTTGGCATTGGAGACCCAGTACTTC,CASSYRLALETQYF
TRBD2,TRBV12-3/TRBV12-4,many,TRBJ2-1,TGTGCCACGGCTATAGCGGGAGGCTCCTACAATGAGCAGTTCTTC,CATAIAGGSYNEQFF
NA,TRBV7-6,few,TRBJ2-1,TGTGCCAGCAGCTCACGACTCCAAATGGGCTACAATGAGCAGTTCTTC,CASSSRLQMGYNEQFF
NA,TRBV28,NA,TRBJ1-2,TGTGCCAGCACCATCCTCGGGGCGCATGGCTACACCTTC,CASTILGAHGYTF
TRBD1,TRBV18,many,TRBJ2-5,TGTGCCAGCTCACCTACGACAGGGGGAGAGACCCAGTACTTC,CASSPTTGGETQYF
TRBD1,TRBV6-2/TRBV6-3,NA,TRBJ2-7,TGTGCCAGCAGGGTATCACAGGGGGCTGGCGAGCAGTACTTC,CASRVSQGAGEQYF
NA,TRBV30,few,TRBJ2-5,TGTGCCTGGACTCCTGTGGGCGGAGAGACCCAGTACTTC,CAWTPVGGETQYF
NA,TRBV5-1,many,TRBJ1-1,TGCGCCAGCAGCTTGGCTAGGGGGAACACTGAAGCTTTCTTT,CASSLARGNTEAFF
NA,TRBV29-1,NA,TRBJ2-7,TGCAGCGTCGAAATAGGACCCTACGAGCAGTACTTC,CSVEIGPYEQYF
NA,TRBV7-6,NA,TRBJ1-3,TGTGCCAGCAGCTTAGACGGCCGGTCTGGAAACACCATATATTTT,CASSLDGRSGNTIYF
NA,TRBV5-4,many,TRBJ2-2,TGTGCCAGCAGCTCAGCGGGTAGAGTCACCGGGGAGCTGTTTTTT,CASSSAGRVTGELFF
NA,TRBV7-6,NA,TRBJ1-1,TGTGCCAGCAGCTTGCCCGACACTGAAGCTTTCTTT,CASSLPDTEAFF
NA,TRBV28,NA,TRBJ1-1,TGTGCCAGCAATCGGGGCCGGGGGGGCAACACTGAAGCTTTCTTT,CASNRGRGGNTEAFF
TRBD2,TRBV7-6,NA,TRBJ2-5,TGTGCCAGCAGTCCTCCGGGGGGAACCTACAATGAGCAGTACTTC,CASSPPGGTYNEQYF
TRBD2,TRBV6-8,once,TRBJ2-3,TGTGCCAGCAGTTATCGGGGGGGGGCAGATACGCAGTATTTT,CASSYRGGADTQYF
NA,TRBV7-9,many,TRBJ1-2,TGTGCCAGCAGCCCGCGGTATGAGTCTAACTATGGCTACACCTTC,CASSPRYESNYGYTF